This record looks at one TCR beta chain sequence and its context. Antigen unknown. Profiled with immunoSEQ multiplex PCR; TCRdb holds only in-frame clones, not every one. The table records approximately 150,000 clones, about 87% of them present only once. The sample comes from a study of cytomegalovirus exposure and HLA in healthy donors. The study's findings and limits: It was confirmed in vitro that a few of the CMV-associated chains were specific for CMV antigens.

Germline values: CDR1 SGDLS, CDR2 YYNGEE. This CDR3 is 14 amino acids long. The ends were cut back, 3 bases at V and 0 bases at J, with 10 bases in the middle. This TCR came from a woman aged 25 to 39 in good health and CMV-seronegative. The rearrangement joins TRBV9 to TRBJ2-7; D ambiguous. The material sequenced was PBMCs. The chain's CDR3 is CASSATSHSYEQYF. CDR3 nucleotide sequence: TGTGCCAGCAGCGCGACAAGCCACTCCTACGAGCAGTACTTC.